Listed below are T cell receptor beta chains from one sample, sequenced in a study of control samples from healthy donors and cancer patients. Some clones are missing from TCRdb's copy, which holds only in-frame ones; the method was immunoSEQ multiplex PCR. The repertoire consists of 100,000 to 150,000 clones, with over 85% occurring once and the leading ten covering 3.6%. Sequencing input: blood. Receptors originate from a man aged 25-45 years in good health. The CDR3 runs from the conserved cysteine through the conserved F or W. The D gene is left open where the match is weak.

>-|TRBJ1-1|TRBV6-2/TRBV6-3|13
CASSPGRHTEAFF
TGTGCCAGCAGCCCCGGCAGGCACACTGAAGCTTTCTTT
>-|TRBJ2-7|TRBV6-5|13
CASSYSGPYEQYF
TGTGCCAGCAGTTATTCGGGACCCTACGAGCAGTACTTC
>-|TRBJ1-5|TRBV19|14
CASSIQRGNQPQHF
TGTGCCAGTAGTATTCAAAGGGGCAATCAGCCCCAGCATTTT
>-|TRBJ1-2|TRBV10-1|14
CASSETPKLGGYTF
TGCGCCAGCAGTGAAACGCCAAAGCTCGGTGGCTACACCTTC
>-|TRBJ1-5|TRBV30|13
CAWSEYGNQPQHF
TGTGCCTGGAGTGAATATGGGAATCAGCCCCAGCATTTT
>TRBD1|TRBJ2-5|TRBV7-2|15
CASSLSGTGVETQYF
TGTGCCAGCAGCCTCTCCGGGACAGGGGTAGAGACCCAGTACTTC
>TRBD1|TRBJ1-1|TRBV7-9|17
CASSLGQGNSRNTEAFF
TGTGCCAGCAGCTTGGGACAGGGGAATTCTAGGAACACTGAAGCTTTCTTT
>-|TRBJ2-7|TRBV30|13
CACEEDLSYEQYF
TGTGCCTGCGAGGAAGACCTCTCCTACGAGCAGTACTTC
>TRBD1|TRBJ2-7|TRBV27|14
CASSIGTVPYEQYF
TGTGCCAGCAGTATAGGGACAGTACCTTACGAGCAGTACTTC
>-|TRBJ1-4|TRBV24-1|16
CATSEDPNRVSEKLFF
TGTGCCACCAGTGAAGACCCGAACAGGGTATCTGAAAAACTGTTTTTT
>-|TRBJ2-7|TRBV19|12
CASSPSNYEQYF
TGTGCCAGTAGTCCGTCAAACTACGAGCAGTACTTC
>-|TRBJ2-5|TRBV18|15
CASSPPSQRRETQYF
TGTGCCAGCTCACCACCGTCCCAGCGCCGAGAGACCCAGTACTTC
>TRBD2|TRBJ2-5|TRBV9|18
CASSLQGLAGAYQETQYF
TGTGCCAGCAGCCTACAGGGACTAGCGGGGGCGTACCAAGAGACCCAGTACTTC
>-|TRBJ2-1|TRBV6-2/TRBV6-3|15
CASSLQPYPYNEQFF
TGTGCCAGCAGTTTACAGCCCTACCCTTACAATGAGCAGTTCTTC
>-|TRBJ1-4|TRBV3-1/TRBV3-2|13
CASSQGQGGKLFF
TGTGCCAGCAGCCAAGGCCAGGGCGGGAAACTGTTTTTT
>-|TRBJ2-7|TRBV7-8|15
CASSLDRAISYEQYF
TGTGCCAGCAGCTTAGACAGGGCAATATCCTACGAGCAGTACTTC